Each of the 27 T cell receptor beta chains below was sequenced from the same sample in a study of blood T cells in healthy people across ages. Through a sample-barcoded 5' primer and a J-beta primer mix, a second PCR was run for about 6 to 11 cycles. MiXCR was run by TCRdb on the 5' RACE reads, yielding one entry per CDR3 protein. The sample contains 800,000 to 950,000 distinct CDR3 sequences, under 35% of which appear only once. A further study also used this sample, focusing on T cells of mothers and their children.

The sequencing sample was made of blood. The receptors shown here come from a middle-aged woman in good health.

Of note for this clonotype: This sequence may be a read error, since a much larger clone differs from it by one base. The chain carries TRBV5-1 and TRBJ2-7; a possible D gene is TRBD1 (6 bases). V lost 3 bases and J 2 bases, leaving 15 bases between the germline ends. Germline CDR1 is SGHRS and CDR2 is YFSETQ. This CDR3 spans 15 amino acids. The CDR3 nucleotides are TGCGCCAGCAGCTCACAGGGAGAACAAACCTACGAGCAGTACTTC. Its translation is CASSSQGEQTYEQYF.

A note on this clonotype: An end of the junction differs from the germline gene, which may be a read error. The J gene is TRBJ2-6, the V gene TRBV7-9; tentatively, D is TRBD1 or TRBD2 (5 bases each). The CDR3 consists of 18 residues. CDR1 and CDR2 (germline): SEHNR, FQNEAQ (reference sequence). The CDR3 DNA sequence: TGTGCCAGCAGCTCCGGGACCTACCGCGGAACTGGGGTCAACGTCCTGACTTTC. This translates into CASSSGTYRGTGVNVLTF.

Regarding this clonotype: Just one base apart from a much larger clone, this may be a read error. This rearrangement joins TRBV5-5 to TRBJ2-7; D may be TRBD1 or TRBD2 (5 bases each). With 0 bases removed from V and 7 bases from J, the gap between germline ends came to 20 bases. The CDR3 is 16 residues long. Germline V gene data show CDR1 as SGHKS and CDR2 as YYEKEE (reference sequence). The CDR3: CASSLEPRGRTGEQYF. The CDR3 bases are TGTGCCAGCAGCTTGGAACCTAGGGGACGAACGGGGGAGCAGTACTTC.

This clonotype was seen at least ten times. V gene TRBV6-5 combines with J gene TRBJ2-7, with 11 bases identical to TRBD1. The CDR3 totals 13 residues. V gave up 7 bases and J gave up 6 bases; unmatched junction bases: 5. Germline V lookup: CDR1 MNHEY, CDR2 SVGAGI. The CDR3 loop is CASKGTGGGEQYF. DNA of the CDR3: TGTGCCAGCAAGGGGACAGGGGGTGGCGAGCAGTACTTC.

The chain links TRBV15 to TRBJ2-1, with D perhaps matching TRBD2 (5 bases). The germline V gene encodes CDR1 LNHNV and CDR2 YYDKDF (reference sequence). The CDR3 loop spans 16 amino acids. V lost 1 base and J lost 5, with 15 bases in between. The CDR3 sequence is CATSRVRTGGNNEQFF. DNA of the CDR3: TGTGCCACCAGCAGAGTAAGGACTGGCGGCAACAATGAGCAGTTCTTC. The full variable domain, in which reference TRBV15 and TRBJ2-1 provide the parts outside the CDR3, is DAMVIQNPRYQVTQFGKPVTLSCSQTLNHNVMYWYQQKSSQAPKLLFHYYDKDFNNEADTPDNFQSRRPNTSFCFLDIRSPGLGDTAMYLCATSRVRTGGNNEQFFGPGTRLTVL.

The sample holds many counts of this clonotype. V is TRBV7-2 and J is TRBJ2-7, with 9 bases matching TRBD2. V was clipped by 5 bases and J by 2 bases; unmatched bases: 7. CDR3 length equals 15 residues. Germline lookup yields CDR1 SGHTA and CDR2 FQGNSA. This CDR3 reads CASSPRRGGPYEQYF. The CDR3 DNA reads as TGTGCCAGCAGCCCCCGGCGGGGGGGCCCCTACGAGCAGTACTTC.

This clonotype was counted between two and nine times. The rearrangement joins TRBV9 to TRBJ2-3; D is unresolved. The V end was cut by 0 bases, the J end by 3 bases, with 8 bases between. This CDR3 contains 14 residues. From germline, CDR1 is SGDLS and CDR2 YYNGEE. CDR3 DNA: TGTGCCAGCAGCGTAGGTGGGCTTACAGATACGCAGTATTTT. It codes for CASSVGGLTDTQYF.

The chain employs TRBV18 and TRBJ2-7, with D perhaps TRBD2 (6 bases). V lost 6 bases to trimming and J lost 2 bases, with 20 bases between them. Germline CDR1 reads KGHSH; CDR2 reads LQKENI. The CDR3 consists of 16 residues. The CDR3 reads CASSPGGEKPTYEQYF. The CDR3 DNA is TGTGCCAGCTCCCCAGGAGGGGAGAAGCCCACCTACGAGCAGTACTTC.

V usage is TRBV6-2 or TRBV6-3 and J usage is TRBJ1-2; 7 positions agree with TRBD1. Per germline, CDR1 MNHEY and CDR2 SVGEGT. This CDR3 spans 13 amino acids. Trimming cost V 10 bases and J 4 bases; bases outside gene matches: 9. DNA for the CDR3: TGTGCCACCACCACCGGGACAGCCTATGGCTACACCTTC. This encodes CATTTGTAYGYTF.

The chain joins TRBV7-6 to TRBJ2-1, with unresolved D. There are 16 residues in the CDR3. Germline CDR1 and CDR2: SGHVS and FNYEAQ. Trimming shortened V by 1 base and J by 6 bases, and 16 bases separated the two germline ends. In nucleotides, the CDR3 is TGTGCCAGCAGCTTAGGATGGGCCTCGTCGAGCAATGAGCAGTTCTTC. This gives the protein CASSLGWASSSNEQFF.

The chain is built from TRBV7-8 and TRBJ2-3; D is perhaps TRBD1 (5 bases). The ends were cut back, 1 base at V and 4 bases at J, with 12 bases in the middle. The germline V gene encodes CDR1 SGHVS and CDR2 FQNEAQ. The CDR3 has 15 residues. In DNA, the CDR3 is TGTGCCAGCAGCTTAGGTCCGACAGTCGCAGATACGCAGTATTTT. Translated, it gives CASSLGPTVADTQYF.

This clonotype appeared a single time. V and J are TRBV7-9 and TRBJ1-2; 9 positions agree with TRBD1. V lost 5 bases to trimming and J lost 2 bases; unmatched junction nucleotides: 6. CDR1 SEHNR and CDR2 FQNEAQ come from the germline V gene (reference sequence). The CDR3 runs 15 residues. Written as DNA, the CDR3 is TGTGCCAGCAGCCTACGGACAGGGGTCAACTATGGCTACACCTTC. This translates into CASSLRTGVNYGYTF.

The chain recombines TRBV28 with TRBJ1-2; no firm D call. The V gene's germline CDR1 is MDHEN and CDR2 SYDVKM. This CDR3 is 12 amino acids long. Between the trimmed V and J ends, which lost 3 bases and 4 bases, there was a span of 6 bases. In DNA, the CDR3 is TGTGCCAGCAGTTTCGCCAGCTATGGCTACACCTTC. It encodes CASSFASYGYTF.

This clonotype was counted at least ten times. The chain carries TRBV7-2 and TRBJ1-2, with D uncertain. CDR3 length equals 14 residues. Germline CDR1 SGHTA, CDR2 FQGNSA. The germline V and J ends were trimmed by 5 bases and 4 bases, with 14 bases remaining between them. The CDR3 region is CASSPTGSSYGYTF. DNA for the CDR3: TGTGCCAGCAGCCCTACTGGGAGTTCCTATGGCTACACCTTC.

The chain carries TRBV20-1 and TRBJ1-6; 9 positions agree with TRBD1. CDR1 is DFQATT and CDR2 is SNEGSKA in the germline V gene (reference sequence). There are 13 residues in the CDR3. CDR3 region: CTGQGTGNSPLHF. In DNA form, the CDR3 reads TGCACAGGACAGGGGACGGGGAATTCACCCCTCCACTTT.

J is TRBJ2-7 and V is TRBV18; 8 nucleotides line up with TRBD1. The germline V gene has CDR1 KGHSH and CDR2 LQKENI. The CDR3 sequence is 16 residues long. With V trimmed by 6 bases and J by 0 bases, 10 bases remained unmatched. The CDR3 reads CASSLSRGPPSYEQYF. Here the CDR3 DNA reads TGTGCCAGCTCCCTATCCAGGGGGCCACCCTCCTACGAGCAGTACTTC.

The chain combines TRBV28 with TRBJ1-2, with D maybe TRBD1 (6 bases). The ends were cut back, 4 bases at V and 3 bases at J, with 21 bases in the middle. The CDR3 is made up of 17 amino acids. CDR1 is MDHEN and CDR2 is SYDVKM in the germline V gene. The CDR3 region is CASSSDYIHRAHYGYTF. As DNA, the CDR3 is TGTGCCAGCAGTTCCGATTACATCCACAGGGCGCACTATGGCTACACCTTC.

V gene TRBV12-3 or TRBV12-4 combines with J gene TRBJ2-1; the D is unclear. This CDR3 is built from 11 residues. V dropped 6 bases and J dropped 8 bases, with 8 bases sitting between them. The CDR3 DNA reads as TGTGCCAGCAGGCCCGCGCATGAGCAGTTCTTC. As protein: CASRPAHEQFF.

This clonotype was picked up a small number of times. The chain has TRBV7-4 and TRBJ1-4; D remains ambiguous. Germline V gene sequence: CDR1 SGHVT, CDR2 SQSDAQ. CDR3 length: 13 residues. The V and J ends lost 2 bases and 8 bases respectively, with 9 bases between them. CDR3 loop: CASSLHPEEKLFF. The CDR3 coding sequence is TGTGCCAGCAGCTTACATCCGGAGGAAAAACTGTTTTTT.

Of note for this clonotype: A far larger clone is one nucleotide away, so this likely arose from a read error. The chain uses TRBV28 and TRBJ2-7; 10 bases fit TRBD2. This CDR3 is built from 15 residues. Germline lookup yields CDR1 MDHEN and CDR2 SYDVKM. This chain's CDR3 is CTSSPTSGSSYEQYF. Here the CDR3 DNA reads TGTACCAGCAGTCCGACTAGCGGGTCCTCCTACGAGCAGTACTTC. The variable domain in full, with the rest retrieved from reference TRBV28 and TRBJ2-7, is DVKVTQSSRYLVKRTGEKVFLECVQDMDHENMFWYRQDPGLGLRLIYFSYDVKMKEKGDIPEGYSVSREKKERFSLILESASTNQTSMYLCTSSPTSGSSYEQYFGPGTRLTVT.

This clonotype was detected only a few times. The gene calls are TRBV12-3 or TRBV12-4 and TRBJ1-3, with TRBD1 matching 7 bases. V was clipped by 6 bases and J by 4 bases; unmatched bases: 9. The CDR3 extends over 15 amino acids. In nucleotides, the CDR3 is TGTGCCAGCAGCCACAGGGGTGTTATAGGAAACACCATATATTTT. This sequence encodes CASSHRGVIGNTIYF.

At least ten counts were recorded for this clonotype. The chain couples TRBV20-1 to TRBJ2-7; a weak D match, TRBD1 (6 bases). V lost 0 bases to trimming and J lost 0 bases, with 12 bases between them. The germline CDR1 and CDR2 sequences are DFQATT and SNEGSKA (reference sequence). The CDR3 totals 15 residues. DNA for the CDR3: TGCAGTGCTAGAGATCCTGACAGGAGCTCCTACGAGCAGTACTTC. Protein: CSARDPDRSSYEQYF.

The chain employs TRBV7-9 and TRBJ2-7, with 9 bases lining up with TRBD1. The DNA end lines up better with TRBJ2-5; the J call may be wrong. This CDR3 comprises 15 residues. In germline, CDR1 is SEHNR, CDR2 FQNEAQ (reference sequence). The CDR3: CASSLGQGERETQYF. The DNA for the CDR3 is TGTGCCAGCAGCTTAGGACAGGGGGAGCGGGAGACCCAGTACTTC.

This clonotype turned up a few times. The CDR3 DNA sequence: TGTGCCAGCCAGACTAGCGGATCCTACAATGAGCAGTACTTC. It is translated as CASQTSGSYNEQYF. This chain joins TRBV9 and TRBJ2-1; 9 nucleotides match TRBD2. The J call may be wrong; the DNA end is better matched by TRBJ2-7. The CDR3 is 14 residues long. CDR1 and CDR2 from the germline V gene are SGDLS and YYNGEE.

V and J are TRBV6-6 and TRBJ1-5, with TRBD1 as a possible D gene (5 bases). V was cut by 6 bases and J by 2 bases, with 17 bases left in between. The length of the CDR3 is 16 residues. Germline assignment: CDR1 MNHNY and CDR2 SVGAGI (reference sequence). This CDR3 reads CASSDTGRVGNQPQHF. CDR3 sequence (DNA): TGTGCCAGCAGCGATACAGGCCGTGTCGGCAATCAGCCCCAGCATTTT.

The chain has TRBV10-3 and TRBJ2-5; 8 bases map to TRBD1. The CDR3 spans 14 residues. Germline V gives CDR1 ENHRY, CDR2 SYGVKD. V lost 8 bases to trimming and J lost 5 bases; unmatched junction nucleotides: 10. The CDR3 nucleotides are TGTGCCATCGGGCCGACAGGGGCGGGGGAGACCCAGTACTTC. Translation: CAIGPTGAGETQYF.

This chain connects TRBV20-1 to TRBJ2-4; 10 bases align to TRBD2. The end of the DNA aligns better with TRBJ2-7, so the J call may be wrong. The length of the CDR3 is 15 residues. Germline V gene lookup returns CDR1 DFQATT and CDR2 SNEGSKA (reference sequence). The CDR3 region has the DNA TGCAGTGCTAGTCGGGGGGGACTAGCGTTAGTCGAGCAGTACTTC. Its protein product is CSASRGGLALVEQYF.